One sample yielded the 15 T cell receptor beta chains listed below, sequenced in a study of cytomegalovirus exposure and HLA in healthy donors. Amplification used 60 Vbeta primers and 13 Jbeta primers. Here immunoSEQ multiplex PCR was the method, and the copy in TCRdb shows in-frame clones only, minus some. The sample shows roughly 120,000 clones, 70% to 85% of them seen only once. Specimen: PBMCs. The receptors come from a woman aged 40 to 50 in good health and CMV-seropositive.

J is TRBJ2-2 and V is TRBV5-1, with TRBD2 matching 10 bases. The germline CDR1 and CDR2 sequences are SGHRS and YFSETQ. The CDR3 runs to 15 residues. Unmatched junction bases numbered 6, after V lost 6 bases and J lost 4 bases. CDR3 sequence (DNA): TGCGCCAGCAACCGACTAGCGGGTACCACCGGGGAGCTGTTTTTT. It yields the protein CASNRLAGTTGELFF.

The rearrangement joins TRBV29-1 to TRBJ1-2, with TRBD1 matching over 12 bases. The CDR3 sequence is 12 residues long. Trimming removed 6 bases from V and 8 bases from J; junction bases left unmatched: 4. Germline V gene sequence: CDR1 SQVTM, CDR2 ANQGSEA. In DNA form, the CDR3 reads TGCAGCGTAACGGGACAGGGGGCAGGCTACACCTTC. It is translated as CSVTGQGAGYTF.

The CDR3 DNA follows: TGCGCCACCTGGAACAGGGCTGAAGCTTTCTTT. It specifies CATWNRAEAFF. V is TRBV10-2 and J is TRBJ1-1; possibly TRBD1 for D (6 bases). Trimming shortened V by 10 bases and J by 6 bases, and 12 bases separated the two germline ends. The germline gives CDR1 WSHSY, CDR2 SAAADI. The CDR3 sequence is 11 residues long.

CDR3 sequence: CASSLTRGELFF. The CDR3 bases are TGCGCCAGCAGCTTGACCAGGGGGGAGCTGTTTTTT. The rearrangement joins TRBV5-1 to TRBJ2-2; no clear D. The CDR3 extends over 12 amino acids. CDR1 and CDR2 from the germline V gene are SGHRS and YFSETQ. The V gene lost 1 base and the J gene lost 8 bases, with 6 bases spanning the gap.

CDR3 sequence (DNA): TGCGCCAGCAGCCAAGTCGGGGCTAGCGGGGGGGGAGCCTACAATGAGCAGTTCTTC. This encodes CASSQVGASGGGAYNEQFF. The J gene is TRBJ2-1, the V gene TRBV4-1, with 12 bases that match TRBD2. V lost 1 base, J lost 2 bases, and 9 bases stayed unmatched. This CDR3 is 19 amino acids long. Looked up from germline, CDR1 is MGHRA and CDR2 is YSYEKL.

This clone occurred once. J is TRBJ1-5 and V is TRBV7-2, with 12 bases identical to TRBD1. The germline V gene has CDR1 SGHTA and CDR2 FQGNSA. Trimming cost V 5 bases and J 7 bases; bases outside gene matches: 6. This CDR3 spans 15 amino acids. Here the CDR3 DNA reads TGTGCCAGCAGCCGATCGGGACAGGGGGCACAGCCCCAGCATTTT. Encoded protein: CASSRSGQGAQPQHF.

The chain is built from TRBV2 and TRBJ1-1, with 7 bases identical to TRBD1. V lost 7 bases and J lost 5; bases outside the gene matches: 10. Germline CDR1 reads SNHLY; CDR2 reads FYNNEI. CDR3 length: 14 residues. In DNA, the CDR3 is TGTGCCAGCACCGCGACAGGGATAGGAACTGAAGCTTTCTTT. It yields the protein CASTATGIGTEAFF.

The V gene is TRBV6-6, the J gene TRBJ1-1; possibly TRBD1 for D (5 bases). Per germline, CDR1 MNHNY and CDR2 SVGAGI (reference sequence). The germline V and J ends were trimmed by 5 bases and 4 bases, with 14 bases remaining between them. The CDR3 loop spans 14 amino acids. The CDR3 loop is CASSGTRDRTEAFF. The CDR3, as DNA: TGTGCCAGCAGTGGTACCAGGGATCGCACTGAAGCTTTCTTT.

The CDR3 loop is CASSPQNGVKQYF. As DNA, the CDR3 is TGTGCCAGCAGTCCTCAAAACGGGGTCAAGCAGTACTTC. The chain employs TRBV6-5 and TRBJ2-7; weak D call: TRBD2 (5 bases). The CDR3 extends over 13 amino acids. The V end lost 5 bases, the J end lost 8 bases, and 16 bases lay between the germline ends. Germline V gives CDR1 MNHEY, CDR2 SVGAGI.

This clone was seen just once. V is TRBV21-1 and J is TRBJ2-3; TRBD2 was called by the table and not checked on the DNA. TRBV21-1 is a pseudogene locus. The CDR3 spans 19 residues. The DNA for the CDR3 is TGTGCCAGCGTCCGGGGGAAACTAGCGGGAGACTCCGCAACAGATACGCAGTATTTT. Its protein product is CASVRGKLAGDSATDTQYF.

This clone was counted a single time. This sequence joins TRBV5-1 and TRBJ1-3; D remains unclear. The CDR3 loop spans 16 amino acids. The germline V gene encodes CDR1 SGHRS and CDR2 YFSETQ. The germline V and J ends were trimmed by 0 bases and 2 bases, with 12 bases remaining between them. The CDR3 sequence: CASSLASGLTGNTIYF. In DNA form, the CDR3 reads TGCGCCAGCAGCTTGGCCTCGGGTTTAACTGGAAACACCATATATTTT.

CDR3: CASSYAGTSGYEQYF. The CDR3 region has the DNA TGTGCCAGCAGTTATGCCGGGACTAGCGGCTACGAGCAGTACTTC. The gene calls are TRBV6-5 and TRBJ2-5, with 11 bases lining up with TRBD2. TRBJ2-7 matches the DNA end more closely, so the J call is doubtful. The germline gives CDR1 MNHEY, CDR2 SVGAGI. This CDR3 contains 15 residues.

Points on this clone: One end of the junction fails to match germline, which may point to a read error. In the same sample, other DNA sequences code for this CDR3. The chain uses TRBV29-1 and TRBJ1-1; D call uncertain. The CDR3 totals 14 residues. Germline V CDR1 and CDR2: SQVTM, ANQGSEA. The DNA for the CDR3 is TGCAGCGTTGAAGGCTCGGGTATGAACACTGAGGCTTTCTTT. Its protein is CSVEGSGMNTEAFF.

The chain carries TRBV9 and TRBJ2-3, with 7 positions matching TRBD2. The CDR3 sequence is 16 residues long. J was trimmed by 6 bases and V by 0 bases; bases with no gene match: 10. Germline CDR1 and CDR2: SGDLS and YYNGEE. Written as DNA, the CDR3 is TGTGCCAGCAGCGTAGCAGGCGGGAGCACCTGGGATACGCAGTATTTT. Translation gives CASSVAGGSTWDTQYF.

This chain joins TRBV4-2 and TRBJ2-5; D might be TRBD2 (7 bases). The J call is in doubt because the DNA end fits TRBJ2-7 better. The length of the CDR3 is 15 residues. CDR1 LGHNA and CDR2 YNFKEQ come from the germline V gene. The CDR3 region is CASSQDRGASSEQYF. Written as DNA, the CDR3 is TGTGCCAGCAGCCAAGATCGGGGGGCTTCATCCGAGCAGTACTTC.